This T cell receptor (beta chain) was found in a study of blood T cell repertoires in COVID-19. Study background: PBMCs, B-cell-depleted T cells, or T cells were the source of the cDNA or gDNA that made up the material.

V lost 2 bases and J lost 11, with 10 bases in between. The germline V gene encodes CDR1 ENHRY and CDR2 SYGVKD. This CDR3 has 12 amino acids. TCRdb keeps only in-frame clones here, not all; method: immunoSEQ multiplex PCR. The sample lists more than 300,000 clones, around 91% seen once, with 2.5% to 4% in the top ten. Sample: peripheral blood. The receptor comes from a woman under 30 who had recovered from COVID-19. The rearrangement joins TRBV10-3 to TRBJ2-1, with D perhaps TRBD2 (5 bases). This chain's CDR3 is CAISESRDQQFF. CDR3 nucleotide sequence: TGTGCCATCAGTGAGAGCCGGGATCAGCAGTTCTTC.